This TCR beta chain derives from a study of control samples from healthy donors and cancer patients. Details on this clone: The sample contains more than one DNA sequence encoding this CDR3.

V gave up 5 bases and J gave up 0 bases; unmatched junction bases: 3. CDR3 length: 15 residues. CDR1 is MDHEN and CDR2 is SYDVKM in the germline V gene. TCRdb's table, derived via immunoSEQ multiplex PCR, lists solely in-frame clones and lacks some. This table holds over 150,000 clones, around nine tenths found once. The sequenced sample consisted of blood. The sequence came from a young man in good health. This chain joins TRBV28 and TRBJ2-7; 11 positions agree with TRBD2. The CDR3: CASSLTSGSSYEQYF. CDR3 nucleotides: TGTGCCAGCAGTCTTACTAGCGGGAGCTCCTACGAGCAGTACTTC. Based on the CDR3 plus reference TRBV28 and TRBJ2-7, the full variable domain is DVKVTQSSRYLVKRTGEKVFLECVQDMDHENMFWYRQDPGLGLRLIYFSYDVKMKEKGDIPEGYSVSREKKERFSLILESASTNQTSMYLCASSLTSGSSYEQYFGPGTRLTVT.